The 24 T cell receptor beta chains presented below share a single source sample, sequenced in a study of blood T cell repertoires in COVID-19. Libraries were prepared by immunoSEQ multiplex PCR; TCRdb keeps only in-frame clonotypes and omits some of them. The table lists approximately 350,000 clones, around 89% of them singletons, with approximately 1% in the top ten. The sample taken for sequencing was PBMCs or T cells enriched from blood (not recorded which). The source is a man aged 18-30 years who had recovered from COVID-19.

The rearrangement joins TRBV2 to TRBJ2-3; 10 nucleotides match TRBD1. V lost 8 bases, J lost 2 bases, and 7 bases stayed unmatched. The CDR3 loop spans 15 amino acids. Germline CDR1 is SNHLY and CDR2 is FYNNEI. This CDR3 reads CASVRGQGFTDTQYF. CDR3 DNA sequence: TGTGCCAGCGTGAGGGGACAGGGGTTCACAGATACGCAGTATTTT.

V and J are TRBV5-1 and TRBJ2-7; 13 bases fit TRBD2. The CDR3 is 15 amino acids. Germline CDR1 is SGHRS and CDR2 is YFSETQ. V gave up 8 bases and J gave up 4 bases; unmatched junction bases: 9. The DNA of the CDR3 is TGCGCCAGTCGGACTAGCGGGGGAACTGGATACGAGCAGTACTTC. Translation gives CASRTSGGTGYEQYF. Full variable domain (outside the CDR3, taken from reference TRBV5-1 and TRBJ2-7): KAGVTQTPRYLIKTRGQQVTLSCSPISGHRSVSWYQQTPGQGLQFLFEYFSETQRNKGNFPGRFSGRQFSNSRSEMNVSTLELGDSALYLCASRTSGGTGYEQYFGPGTRLTVT.

The chain links TRBV27 to TRBJ1-3, with a possible D match to TRBD1 (5 bases). Germline V gene sequence: CDR1 MNHEY, CDR2 SMNVEV (reference sequence). Deletions cut 6 bases from V and 0 bases from J, with 9 bases between. This CDR3 comprises 14 residues. CDR3 DNA: TGTGCCAGCAGCCAGGGTGGCTCTGGAAACACCATATATTTT. Its translation is CASSQGGSGNTIYF.

The chain recombines TRBV6-5 with TRBJ1-1, with D possibly being TRBD1 (5 bases). The CDR3 sequence is 13 residues long. Germline CDR1 reads MNHEY; CDR2 reads SVGAGI. V was shortened by 6 bases and J by 5 bases, with 13 bases between the two germline ends. The CDR3 spells CASSGRGVTEAFF. The DNA of the CDR3 is TGTGCCAGCAGCGGACGGGGGGTAACTGAAGCTTTCTTT.

This chain uses TRBV9 with TRBJ2-2; 9 bases match TRBD2. The CDR3 totals 19 residues. V trimming: 3 bases; J trimming: 1 base; junction bases outside the gene matches: 13. Germline-derived CDR1 and CDR2 are SGDLS and YYNGEE. In DNA form, the CDR3 reads TGTGCCAGCAGCGCGGGGGGAGGTGGGACTAGCCGGAACACCGGGGAGCTGTTTTTT. Its translation: CASSAGGGGTSRNTGELFF.

The chain employs TRBV12-5 and TRBJ2-7, with D perhaps TRBD1 (5 bases). The V gene lost 0 bases and the J gene lost 5 bases, with 20 bases spanning the gap. This CDR3 is 17 amino acids long. The V gene's germline CDR1 is LGHNT and CDR2 FRNRAP. As DNA, the CDR3 is TGTGCTAGTGGTTTGGTAGAAGCAGGGATCGGTTTCCACGAGCAGTACTTC. It translates to CASGLVEAGIGFHEQYF.

V is TRBV28 and J is TRBJ1-4; TRBD1 agrees at 8 bases. V lost 10 bases to trimming and J lost 2 bases; unmatched junction nucleotides: 9. The CDR3 contains 15 residues. Germline V gene lookup returns CDR1 MDHEN and CDR2 SYDVKM. CDR3 sequence: CATRQGRRTNEKLFF. For the CDR3, the DNA is TGTGCCACACGACAGGGGAGAAGGACTAATGAAAAACTGTTTTTT.

V is TRBV6-6 and J is TRBJ2-1, with 8 positions matching TRBD2. The CDR3 contains 16 residues. J gave up 6 bases and V 2 bases, and 9 bases lay outside the gene matches. Germline V gives CDR1 MNHNY, CDR2 SVGAGI (reference sequence). The CDR3 here is CASSYRPGGGRNEQFF. The CDR3 nucleotides are TGTGCCAGCAGTTACCGTCCCGGGGGGGGCCGCAATGAGCAGTTCTTC.

V and J are TRBV12-5 and TRBJ1-2; D is undetermined. Germline CDR1 LGHNT, CDR2 FRNRAP. V was trimmed by 0 bases and J by 5 bases, leaving 19 bases between them. This CDR3 is built from 17 residues. The CDR3 region is CASGLVPPAERLYGYTF. DNA of the CDR3: TGTGCTAGTGGTTTGGTACCTCCTGCAGAGAGGCTTTATGGCTACACCTTC.

This chain links TRBV5-4 with TRBJ2-7, with D perhaps matching TRBD2 (7 bases). Germline CDR1 and CDR2: SGHNT and YYREEE (reference sequence). The CDR3 length is 15 residues. The V and J ends lost 3 bases and 2 bases respectively, with 15 bases between them. The DNA of the CDR3 is TGTGCCAGCAGCTGGGGGCGGGGGCTAGCCTACGAGCAGTACTTC. This sequence encodes CASSWGRGLAYEQYF. Supplemented by reference TRBV5-4 and TRBJ2-7, the full variable domain reads ETGVTQSPTHLIKTRGQQVTLRCSSQSGHNTVSWYQQALGQGPQFIFQYYREEENGRGNFPPRFSGLQFPNYSSELNVNALELDDSALYLCASSWGRGLAYEQYFGPGTRLTVT.

This clone has just one count. V usage is TRBV6-2 or TRBV6-3 and J usage is TRBJ1-2; the D gene is possibly TRBD1 (6 bases). CDR1 is MNHEY, CDR2 SVGEGT, per germline. Deletions cut 2 bases from V and 4 bases from J, with 14 bases between. The CDR3 is 15 residues long. The CDR3 loop reads CASSYGRGFGYGYTF. The CDR3 DNA reads TGTGCCAGCAGTTACGGCAGGGGCTTCGGCTATGGCTACACCTTC.

The chain joins TRBV7-4 to TRBJ2-7, with 8 bases aligning to TRBD1. V lost 2 bases to trimming and J lost 0 bases; unmatched junction nucleotides: 6. The CDR3 contains 16 residues. The germline CDR1 and CDR2 sequences are SGHVT and SQSDAQ. The CDR3 protein is CASSLCGQGPSYEQYF. CDR3 coding DNA: TGTGCCAGCAGCTTATGTGGACAGGGACCCTCCTACGAGCAGTACTTC.

This chain links TRBV6-5 with TRBJ2-7; D gene unclear. There are 14 residues in the CDR3. V lost 2 bases to trimming and J lost 2 bases, with 10 bases between them. Germline V gene lookup returns CDR1 MNHEY and CDR2 SVGAGI. The CDR3 here is CASSYLARAYEQYF. CDR3 bases: TGTGCCAGCAGTTACCTGGCTCGGGCCTACGAGCAGTACTTC.

Written as DNA, the CDR3 is TGTGCCAGCTCACCGCGGACAGGGGGCGATTCTGGTAATTCACCCCTCCACTTT. Translating it yields CASSPRTGGDSGNSPLHF. This chain links TRBV18 with TRBJ1-6; 11 bases align to TRBD1. This CDR3 has 18 amino acids. Germline loops: CDR1 KGHSH, CDR2 LQKENI. J gave up 6 bases and V 3 bases, and 10 bases lay outside the gene matches.

This rearrangement joins TRBV7-9 to TRBJ1-2, with D possibly TRBD1 on 5 matching bases. Trimming left V 4 bases short and J 6 bases short, with 9 bases between. Germline-derived CDR1 and CDR2 are SEHNR and FQNEAQ (reference sequence). This CDR3 is 12 amino acids long. CDR3 amino acids: CASSWVGDGYTF. As DNA, the CDR3 is TGTGCCAGCAGCTGGGTAGGGGATGGCTACACCTTC.

This chain joins TRBV2 and TRBJ1-1; D may be TRBD1 (5 bases). Germline-derived CDR1 and CDR2 are SNHLY and FYNNEI. Trimming left V 0 bases short and J 5 bases short, with 13 bases between. The CDR3 loop spans 15 amino acids. The CDR3 protein is CASSEATRGGTEAFF. The CDR3 bases are TGTGCCAGCAGTGAAGCGACCCGGGGGGGGACTGAAGCTTTCTTT.

The rearrangement links TRBV4-1 to TRBJ2-1, with 10 bases lining up with TRBD2. The CDR3 is made up of 15 amino acids. The germline CDR1 and CDR2 sequences are MGHRA and YSYEKL. Unmatched junction bases numbered 9, after V lost 6 bases and J lost 7 bases. The CDR3 bases are TGCGCCAGCAGTGAGCGGGGGGGCGGTGGGAATGAGCAGTTCTTC. Its protein product is CASSERGGGGNEQFF.

The chain recombines TRBV19 with TRBJ1-4; 10 positions agree with TRBD1. The CDR3 has 14 residues. Germline values: CDR1 LNHDA, CDR2 SQIVND (reference sequence). J lost 8 bases, V lost 5 bases, and 5 bases had no gene match. CDR3 sequence reads: CASSAGTGEEKLFF. In DNA, the CDR3 is TGTGCCAGTAGTGCGGGGACAGGGGAAGAAAAACTGTTTTTT.

The V call is TRBV9, the J call TRBJ2-7, with 7 bases that match TRBD2. Germline CDR1 reads SGDLS; CDR2 reads YYNGEE. The V segment lost 0 bases and the J segment 3 bases; nucleotides outside the gene matches: 6. The CDR3 is made up of 15 amino acids. CDR3 sequence: CASSVDPAGIYEQYF. The CDR3 bases are TGTGCCAGCAGCGTAGACCCAGCGGGGATCTACGAGCAGTACTTC.

This chain's CDR3 is CSVMTGKYGQPQHF. For the CDR3, the DNA is TGCAGCGTCATGACAGGGAAGTATGGTCAGCCCCAGCATTTT. The rearrangement uses TRBV29-1 and TRBJ1-5, with TRBD1 matching over 7 bases. Trimming at V came to 6 bases and at J to 6 bases, leaving 11 bases not matched to a gene. The CDR3 totals 14 residues. CDR1 is SQVTM and CDR2 is ANQGSEA in the germline V gene. The full variable domain, with the rest looked up from reference TRBV29-1 and TRBJ1-5, is SAVISQKPSRDICQRGTSLTIQCQVDSQVTMMFWYRQQPGQSLTLIATANQGSEATYESGFVIDKFPISRPNLTFSTLTVSNMSPEDSSIYLCSVMTGKYGQPQHFGDGTRLSIL.

The chain joins TRBV11-2 to TRBJ2-3; tentative D call: TRBD2 (5 bases). From germline, CDR1 is SGHAT and CDR2 FQNNGV. The CDR3 covers 13 residues. Trimming took off 6 bases at V and 2 bases at J, with 9 bases between the two ends. CDR3 DNA sequence: TGTGCCAGCAGGGCGACTAACACAGATACGCAGTATTTT. Its translation: CASRATNTDTQYF. The full variable domain, in which reference TRBV11-2 and TRBJ2-3 provide the parts outside the CDR3, is EAGVAQSPRYKIIEKRQSVAFWCNPISGHATLYWYQQILGQGPKLLIQFQNNGVVDDSQLPKDRFSAERLKGVDSTLKIQPAKLEDSAVYLCASRATNTDTQYFGPGTRLTVL.

This clone has only one observation. V gene TRBV4-1 combines with J gene TRBJ1-6, with D possibly matching TRBD1 (5 bases). Germline CDR1 is MGHRA and CDR2 is YSYEKL. Trimming shortened V by 0 bases and J by 5 bases, and 11 bases separated the two germline ends. CDR3 length equals 16 residues. The CDR3 reads CASSQEGRVNNSPLHF. The CDR3 region has the DNA TGCGCCAGCAGCCAAGAGGGCAGGGTGAATAATTCACCCCTCCACTTT.

This chain connects TRBV19 to TRBJ2-5; 7 bases are a match to TRBD1. The V gene end was trimmed by 8 bases and the J gene end by 2 bases; junction bases not matched to a gene: 5. The CDR3 spans 13 residues. Per germline, CDR1 LNHDA and CDR2 SQIVND (reference sequence). The DNA for the CDR3 is TGTGCCAGTGGGACAGTAGATCAAGAGACCCAGTACTTC. Translated, it gives CASGTVDQETQYF.

This clone occurred a few times. V usage is TRBV7-2 and J usage is TRBJ1-3; D is undetermined. The V and J ends lost 2 bases and 4 bases respectively, with 15 bases between them. The CDR3 length is 16 residues. Germline V gene data show CDR1 as SGHTA and CDR2 as FQGNSA. This CDR3 reads CASSLIVRLGGNTIYF. CDR3 nucleotide sequence: TGTGCCAGCAGCTTAATAGTACGACTAGGCGGAAACACCATATATTTT.